The clone carrying this T cell receptor beta chain was found many times. No antigen is known for it. The read ends 3 residues early relative to the CDR3; the germline J gene fills the gap. The V segment lost 4 bases and the J segment 0 bases; nucleotides outside the gene matches: 3. The length of the CDR3 is 15 residues. Germline V gene sequence: CDR1 SGHDT, CDR2 YYEEEE. The sample originates from a study of T cell clonality in common variable immunodeficiency. Study-wide results and caveats: CVID subjects showed higher TCRbeta clonality than healthy controls.

The repertoire was sequenced with immunoSEQ multiplex PCR; TCRdb's copy has only in-frame clones and lacks some. Listed for the sample are around 52,000 clones, none seen a single time. The material sequenced was peripheral blood mononuclear cells. The V call is TRBV5-6, the J call TRBJ2-7, with 11 bases fitting TRBD2. The TCR sequence derives from a person aged 18 to 70 in good health. Partial CDR3 DNA: TGTGCCAGCAGCCAGACTAGCGGGGCCTCCTACGAG. This sequence encodes CASSQTSGASYE. The full CDR3 reads CASSQTSGASYEQYF.